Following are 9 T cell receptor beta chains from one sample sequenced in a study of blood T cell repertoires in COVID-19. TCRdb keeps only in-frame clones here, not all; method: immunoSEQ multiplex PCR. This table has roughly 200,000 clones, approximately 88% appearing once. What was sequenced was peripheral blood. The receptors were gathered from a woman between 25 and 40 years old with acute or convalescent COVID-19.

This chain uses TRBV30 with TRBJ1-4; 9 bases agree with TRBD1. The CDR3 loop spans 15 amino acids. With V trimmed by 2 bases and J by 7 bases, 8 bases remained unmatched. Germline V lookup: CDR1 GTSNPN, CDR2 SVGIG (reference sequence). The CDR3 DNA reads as TGTGCCTGGAGTTTTACCGGGACAGGGATTGAAAAACTGTTTTTT. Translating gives CAWSFTGTGIEKLFF.

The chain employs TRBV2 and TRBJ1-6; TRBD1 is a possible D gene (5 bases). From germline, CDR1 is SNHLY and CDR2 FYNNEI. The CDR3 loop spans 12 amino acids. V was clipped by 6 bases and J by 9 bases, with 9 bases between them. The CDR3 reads CASSQGSSPLHF. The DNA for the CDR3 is TGTGCCAGCAGCCAGGGATCTTCACCCCTCCACTTT. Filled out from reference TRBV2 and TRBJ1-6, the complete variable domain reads EPEVTQTPSHQVTQMGQEVILRCVPISNHLYFYWYRQILGQKVEFLVSFYNNEISEKSEIFDDQFSVERPDGSNFTLKIRSTKLEDSAMYFCASSQGSSPLHFGNGTRLTVT.

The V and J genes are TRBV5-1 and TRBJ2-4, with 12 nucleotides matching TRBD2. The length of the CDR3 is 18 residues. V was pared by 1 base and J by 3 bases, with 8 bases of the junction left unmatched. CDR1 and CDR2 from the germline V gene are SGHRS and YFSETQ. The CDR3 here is CASSLPLAGGSDKNIQYF. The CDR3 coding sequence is TGCGCCAGCAGCTTGCCCCTAGCGGGAGGGTCCGACAAAAACATTCAGTACTTC.

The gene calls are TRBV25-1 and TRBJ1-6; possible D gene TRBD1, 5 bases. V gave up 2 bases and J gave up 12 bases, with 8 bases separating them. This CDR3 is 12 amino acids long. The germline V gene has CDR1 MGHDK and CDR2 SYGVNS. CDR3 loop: CASSEQGRPLHF. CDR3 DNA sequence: TGTGCCAGCAGTGAACAGGGCCGACCCCTCCACTTT.

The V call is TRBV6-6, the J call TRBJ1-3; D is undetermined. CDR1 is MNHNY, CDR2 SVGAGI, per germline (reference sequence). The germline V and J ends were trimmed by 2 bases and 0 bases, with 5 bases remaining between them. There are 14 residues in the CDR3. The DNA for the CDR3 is TGTGCCAGCAGTTACACAGACTCTGGAAACACCATATATTTT. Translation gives CASSYTDSGNTIYF.

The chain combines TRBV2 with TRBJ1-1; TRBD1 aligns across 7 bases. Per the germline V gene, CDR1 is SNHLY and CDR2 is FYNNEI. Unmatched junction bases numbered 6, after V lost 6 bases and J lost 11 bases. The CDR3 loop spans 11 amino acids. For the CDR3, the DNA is TGTGCCAGCAGCCTAGGACAGGACGCTTTCTTT. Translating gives CASSLGQDAFF.

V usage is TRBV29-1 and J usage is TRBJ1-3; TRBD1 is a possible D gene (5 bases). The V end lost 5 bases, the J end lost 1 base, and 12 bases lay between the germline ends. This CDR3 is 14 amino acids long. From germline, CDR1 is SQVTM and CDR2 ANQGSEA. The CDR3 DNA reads TGCAGCGTTTGGGGGGGATTGTCTGGAAACACCATATATTTT. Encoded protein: CSVWGGLSGNTIYF.

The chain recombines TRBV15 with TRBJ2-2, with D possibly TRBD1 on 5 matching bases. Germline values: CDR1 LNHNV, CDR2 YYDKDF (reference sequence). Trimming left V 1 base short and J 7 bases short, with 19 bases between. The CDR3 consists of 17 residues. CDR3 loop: CATSRVQRIGTGGELFF. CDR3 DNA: TGTGCCACCAGCAGAGTTCAGAGGATTGGTACAGGCGGGGAGCTGTTTTTT.

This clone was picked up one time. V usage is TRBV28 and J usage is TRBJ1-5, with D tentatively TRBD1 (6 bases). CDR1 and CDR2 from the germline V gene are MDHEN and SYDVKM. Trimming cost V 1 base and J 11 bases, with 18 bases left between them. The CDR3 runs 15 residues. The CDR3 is CASSLFQGILSTQHF. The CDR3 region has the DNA TGTGCCAGCAGTTTATTTCAGGGGATTCTATCCACCCAGCATTTT.